What follows is one T cell receptor beta chain and its context. The record originates from a study of blood T cell repertoires in COVID-19. In the original workflow: Estimation of nucleated cell counts was performed using reference gene primer amplification. Profiling relied on immunoSEQ multiplex PCR, and the TCRdb table lists in-frame clones only, not all of them. Clonal size and the V and J genes are those of that table, whereas D and trimming came from the DNA. The sample shows under 200,000 clones, around nine tenths of them seen only once. Participants were aged about 18 to 89 years from more than 20 US areas. Donors were grouped by their self-reported clinical history. Donors in Cohort 3 who had recovered were those with two negative PCRs, healthcare professional clearance, or resolution of their symptoms. This clonotype originated in a woman in her 50s who had recovered from COVID-19. Source material: PBMCs or T cells enriched from blood (not recorded which).

CDR3 amino acids: CASSLAPAGGETEAFF. CDR3 DNA sequence: TGTGCCAGCAGCTTAGCACCCGCGGGGGGTGAGACTGAAGCTTTCTTT. This chain connects TRBV11-1 to TRBJ1-1, with D possibly matching TRBD1 (5 bases). Trimming cost V 0 bases and J 5 bases, with 16 bases left between them. Looked up from germline, CDR1 is SGHAT and CDR2 is FQDESV (reference sequence). The CDR3 spans 16 residues. Supplemented by reference TRBV11-1 and TRBJ1-1, the full variable domain reads EAEVAQSPRYKITEKSQAVAFWCDPISGHATLYWYRQILGQGPELLVQFQDESVVDDSQLPKDRFSAERLKGVDSTLKIQPAELGDSAMYLCASSLAPAGGETEAFFGQGTRLTVV.